This TCR beta chain was captured in a study of metastatic and nonmetastatic thyroid tumors. Whole-study context: Patients with malignant and benign thyroid disease provided blood and tumor or nodule tissue, whose repertoires were compared.

This clone was observed at least ten times. What it recognizes is unknown. Methods used by the authors: Clinicopathological groups of papillary thyroid cancer showed CDR3 differences that were used to build a distant-metastasis classifier. TCRdb re-processed the PCR reads through MiXCR. TCRdb's processing, not the study's, gives the V and J calls here. The sample holds approximately 35,000 clones, about a tenth seen once. Looked up from germline, CDR1 is LNHDA and CDR2 is SQIVND (reference sequence). The CDR3 totals 15 residues. Trimming stripped 5 bases from V and 7 bases from J, with 17 bases between. Prior to thyroid surgery, none of the patients had received any treatment. Study-wide results and caveats: It was reported that TCR beta diversity was significantly higher in malignant thyroid tumors than benign nodules, in blood and tumor.

This chain links TRBV19 with TRBJ2-2; D is perhaps TRBD1 (8 bases). Sequencing was carried out using blood. The sequence derives from a female donor with papillary thyroid cancer or a benign thyroid nodule (not recorded which). Some clones in this sample may be carry-over from other donors' samples. CDR3 nucleotide sequence: TGTGCCAGTAGTCACAGGGGGGGGGGCTTCGGGGAGCTGTTTTTT. Translating it yields CASSHRGGGFGELFF.